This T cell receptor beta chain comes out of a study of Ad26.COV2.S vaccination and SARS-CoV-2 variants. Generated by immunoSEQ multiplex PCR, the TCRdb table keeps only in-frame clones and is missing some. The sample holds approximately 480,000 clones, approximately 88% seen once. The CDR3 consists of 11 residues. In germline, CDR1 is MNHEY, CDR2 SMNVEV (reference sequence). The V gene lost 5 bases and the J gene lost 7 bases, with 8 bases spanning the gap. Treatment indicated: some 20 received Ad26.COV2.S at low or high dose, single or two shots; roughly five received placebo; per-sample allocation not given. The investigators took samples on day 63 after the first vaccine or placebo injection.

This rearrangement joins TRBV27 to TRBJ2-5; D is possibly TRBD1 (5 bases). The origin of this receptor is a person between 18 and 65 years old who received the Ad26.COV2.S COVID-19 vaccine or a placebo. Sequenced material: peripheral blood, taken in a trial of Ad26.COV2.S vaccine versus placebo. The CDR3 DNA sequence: TGTGCCAGCAGTACCCAGGGGACCCAGTACTTC. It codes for CASSTQGTQYF.